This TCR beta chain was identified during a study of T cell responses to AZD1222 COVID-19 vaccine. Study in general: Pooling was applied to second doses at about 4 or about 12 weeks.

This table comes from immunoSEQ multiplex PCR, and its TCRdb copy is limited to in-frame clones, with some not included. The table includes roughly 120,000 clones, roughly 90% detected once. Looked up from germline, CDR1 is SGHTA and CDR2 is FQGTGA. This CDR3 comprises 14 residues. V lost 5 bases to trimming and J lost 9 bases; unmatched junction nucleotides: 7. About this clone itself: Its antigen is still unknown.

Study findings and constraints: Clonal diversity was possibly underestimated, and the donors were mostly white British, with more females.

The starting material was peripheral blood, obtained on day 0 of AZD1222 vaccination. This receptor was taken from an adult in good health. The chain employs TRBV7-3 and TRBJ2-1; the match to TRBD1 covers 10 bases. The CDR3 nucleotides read TGTGCCAGCAGCAATGGACAGGGGGTGGGTGAGCAGTTCTTC. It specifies CASSNGQGVGEQFF.